Only one count was recorded for the clone carrying this TCR beta chain. Its antigen is still unknown. CD8 cells regarded as naive lacked CD45RO, were positively chosen for CCR7, and omitted terminally differentiated effector memory CD45RA+ cells. Looked up from germline, CDR1 is SEHNR and CDR2 is FQNEAQ (reference sequence). The CDR3 contains 18 residues. The V and J ends lost 5 bases and 7 bases, in that order; junction bases with no gene match: 18. Genomic DNA belonging to each subset was distributed in equal measure over several immunoSEQ plates. Measured with immunoSEQ multiplex PCR; TCRdb has only the in-frame clones, and not every one. Here the sample spans roughly 570,000 clones, roughly 98% being singletons. This entry belongs to a study of shared clonotypes between healthy human individuals. The wider study: Researchers assigned three CD4 naive, three CD4 memory, two CD8 naive and one CD8 memory plate to each donor.

General study findings and limits: Naive subsets usually exceeded memory subsets in estimated richness.

The sequence derives from a man between 25 and 39 years old in good health. Material: naive CD8+ T cells sorted from blood. The chain links TRBV7-9 to TRBJ2-1; 9 positions agree with TRBD2. CDR3 region: CASSPLEAGGPAENEQFF. Written as DNA, the CDR3 is TGTGCCAGCAGCCCACTTGAGGCGGGAGGGCCAGCGGAGAATGAGCAGTTCTTC.